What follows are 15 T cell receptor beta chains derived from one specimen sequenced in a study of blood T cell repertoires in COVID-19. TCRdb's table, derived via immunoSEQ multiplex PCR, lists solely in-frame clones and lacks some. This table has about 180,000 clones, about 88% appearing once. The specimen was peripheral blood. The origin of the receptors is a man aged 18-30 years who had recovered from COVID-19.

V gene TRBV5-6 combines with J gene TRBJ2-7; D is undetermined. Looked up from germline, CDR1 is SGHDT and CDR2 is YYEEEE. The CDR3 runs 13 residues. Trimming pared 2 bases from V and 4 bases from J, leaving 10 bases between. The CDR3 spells CASSLLLEYEQYF. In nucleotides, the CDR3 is TGTGCCAGCAGCTTACTACTTGAATACGAGCAGTACTTC.

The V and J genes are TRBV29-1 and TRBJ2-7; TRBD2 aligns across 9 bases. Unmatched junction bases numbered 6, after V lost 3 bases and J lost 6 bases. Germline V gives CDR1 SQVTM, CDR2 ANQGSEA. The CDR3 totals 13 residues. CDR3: CSVDAGGHGEQYF. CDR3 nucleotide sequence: TGCAGCGTTGATGCGGGAGGGCATGGCGAGCAGTACTTC.

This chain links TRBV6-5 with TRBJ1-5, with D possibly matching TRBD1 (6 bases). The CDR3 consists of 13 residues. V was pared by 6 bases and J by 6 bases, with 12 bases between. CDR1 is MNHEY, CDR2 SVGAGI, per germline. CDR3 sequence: CASSLDRIQPQHF. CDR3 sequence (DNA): TGTGCCAGCAGCCTCGACAGGATTCAGCCCCAGCATTTT.

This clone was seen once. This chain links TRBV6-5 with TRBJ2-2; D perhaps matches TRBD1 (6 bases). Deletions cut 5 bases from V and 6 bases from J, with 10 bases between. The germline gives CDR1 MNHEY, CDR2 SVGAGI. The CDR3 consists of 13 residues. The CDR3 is CASSISGAGELFF. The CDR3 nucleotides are TGTGCCAGCAGTATATCAGGGGCCGGGGAGCTGTTTTTT.

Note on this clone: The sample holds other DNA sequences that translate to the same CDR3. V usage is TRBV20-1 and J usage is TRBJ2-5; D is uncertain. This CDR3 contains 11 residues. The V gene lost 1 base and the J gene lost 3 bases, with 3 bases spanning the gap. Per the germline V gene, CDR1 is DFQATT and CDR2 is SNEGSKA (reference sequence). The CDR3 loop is CSARVKETQYF. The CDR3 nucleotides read TGCAGTGCTAGAGTAAAAGAGACCCAGTACTTC.

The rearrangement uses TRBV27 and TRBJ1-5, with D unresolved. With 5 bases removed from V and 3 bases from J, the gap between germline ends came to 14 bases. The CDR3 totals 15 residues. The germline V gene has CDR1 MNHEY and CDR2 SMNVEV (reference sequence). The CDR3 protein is CASSPYPGVNQPQHF. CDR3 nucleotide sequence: TGTGCCAGCAGTCCCTACCCGGGAGTCAATCAGCCCCAGCATTTT.

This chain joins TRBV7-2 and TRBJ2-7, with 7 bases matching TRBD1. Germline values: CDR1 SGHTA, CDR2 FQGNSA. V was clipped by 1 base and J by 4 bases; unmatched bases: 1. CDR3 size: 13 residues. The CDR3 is CASSLETGYEQYF. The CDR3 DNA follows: TGTGCCAGCAGCTTAGAGACAGGGTACGAGCAGTACTTC.

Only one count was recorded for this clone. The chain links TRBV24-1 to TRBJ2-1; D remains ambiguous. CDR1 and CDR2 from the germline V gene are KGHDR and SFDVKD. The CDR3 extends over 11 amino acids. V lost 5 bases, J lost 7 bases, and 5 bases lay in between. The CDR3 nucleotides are TGTGCCACCAGTGCCGGGAATGAGCAGTTCTTC. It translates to CATSAGNEQFF.

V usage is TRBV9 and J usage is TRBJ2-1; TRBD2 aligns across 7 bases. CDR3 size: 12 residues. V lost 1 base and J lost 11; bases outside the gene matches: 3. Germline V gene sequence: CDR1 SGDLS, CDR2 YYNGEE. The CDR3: CASSVSSGQQFF. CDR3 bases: TGTGCCAGCAGCGTAAGTAGCGGGCAGCAGTTCTTC. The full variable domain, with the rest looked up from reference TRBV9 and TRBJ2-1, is DSGVTQTPKHLITATGQRVTLRCSPRSGDLSVYWYQQSLDQGLQFLIQYYNGEERAKGNILERFSAQQFPDLHSELNLSSLELGDSALYFCASSVSSGQQFFGPGTRLTVL.

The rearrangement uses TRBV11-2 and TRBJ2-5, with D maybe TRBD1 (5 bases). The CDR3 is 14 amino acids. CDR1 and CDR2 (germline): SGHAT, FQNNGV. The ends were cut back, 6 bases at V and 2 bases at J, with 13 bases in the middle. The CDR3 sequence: CASSRSRQQETQYF. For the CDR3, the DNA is TGTGCCAGCAGTCGTTCCCGACAGCAAGAGACCCAGTACTTC.

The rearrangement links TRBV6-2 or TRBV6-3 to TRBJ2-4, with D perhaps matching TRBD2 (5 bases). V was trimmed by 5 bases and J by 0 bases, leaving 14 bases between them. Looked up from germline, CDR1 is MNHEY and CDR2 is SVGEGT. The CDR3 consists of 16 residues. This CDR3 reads CASSNEGGIAKNIQYF. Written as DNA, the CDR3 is TGTGCCAGCAGTAATGAGGGCGGAATAGCCAAAAACATTCAGTACTTC.

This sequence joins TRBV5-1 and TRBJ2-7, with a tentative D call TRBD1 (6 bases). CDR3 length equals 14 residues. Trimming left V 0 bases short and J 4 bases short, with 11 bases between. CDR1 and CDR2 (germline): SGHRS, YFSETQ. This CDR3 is CASSLDRDKYEQYF. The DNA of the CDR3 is TGCGCCAGCAGCTTGGACAGGGACAAATACGAGCAGTACTTC. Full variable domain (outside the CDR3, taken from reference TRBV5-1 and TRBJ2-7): KAGVTQTPRYLIKTRGQQVTLSCSPISGHRSVSWYQQTPGQGLQFLFEYFSETQRNKGNFPGRFSGRQFSNSRSEMNVSTLELGDSALYLCASSLDRDKYEQYFGPGTRLTVT.

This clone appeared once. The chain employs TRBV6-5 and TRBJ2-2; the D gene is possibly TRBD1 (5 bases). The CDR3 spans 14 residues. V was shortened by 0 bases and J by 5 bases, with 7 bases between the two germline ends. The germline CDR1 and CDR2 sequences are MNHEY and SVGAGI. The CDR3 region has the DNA TGTGCCAGCAGTTACTCGGGGCCGACCGGGGAGCTGTTTTTT. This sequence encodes CASSYSGPTGELFF.

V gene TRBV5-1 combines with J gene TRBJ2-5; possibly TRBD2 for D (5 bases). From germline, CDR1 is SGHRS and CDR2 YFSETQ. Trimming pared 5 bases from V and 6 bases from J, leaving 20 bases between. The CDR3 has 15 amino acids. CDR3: CASRFDSPGFQTQYF. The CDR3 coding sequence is TGCGCCAGCAGATTTGATTCCCCGGGATTCCAGACCCAGTACTTC.

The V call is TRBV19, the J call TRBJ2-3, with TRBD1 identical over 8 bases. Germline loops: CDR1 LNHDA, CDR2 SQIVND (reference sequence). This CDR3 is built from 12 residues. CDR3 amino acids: CASAGGADTQYF. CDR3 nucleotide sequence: TGTGCTTCTGCAGGGGGCGCAGATACGCAGTATTTT.